A selection of T cell receptor beta chains follows, all from one sample in a study of blood T cell repertoires in COVID-19. TCRdb keeps only in-frame clones here, not all; method: immunoSEQ multiplex PCR. The top ten clones hold approximately 16% of a sample with 130,000 or so clones, approximately 83% of them seen once. Input material: peripheral blood. The receptors here all came from a woman aged 50 to 60 who had recovered from COVID-19. The CDR3 runs from the conserved cysteine through the conserved F or W. The D gene is left open where the match is weak. Not all rows give a size; the values are once, few, many and, for expanded clones, a class.

cdr3_aa cdr3_nt j_call clone_size d_call v_call
CSVRGQKNTGELFF TGCAGCGTCAGGGGTCAGAAGAACACCGGGGAGCTGTTTTTT TRBJ2-2 - - TRBV29-1
CASSPTGRSNQPQHF TGCGCCAGCAGCCCGACAGGTCGTAGCAATCAGCCCCAGCATTTT TRBJ1-5 - - TRBV4-1
CASSFGRDRGAEAFF TGTGCCAGCAGCTTTGGACGAGACAGGGGTGCTGAAGCTTTCTTT TRBJ1-1 - TRBD1 TRBV5-4
CATVVTAGSSYGYTF TGTGCCACCGTAGTAACGGCAGGGTCATCTTATGGCTACACCTTC TRBJ1-2 - - TRBV19
CASSLGQGGTDTQYF TGTGCCAGCAGCTTAGGGCAGGGGGGCACAGATACGCAGTATTTT TRBJ2-3 - TRBD1 TRBV7-9
CASSEPGGRAYEQYF TGTGCCAGCAGTGAACCCGGCGGGAGGGCCTACGAGCAGTACTTC TRBJ2-7 - TRBD2 TRBV6-1
CASTIPSGGPQYF TGTGCCAGCACCATCCCCTCGGGGGGCCCCCAGTACTTC TRBJ2-5 few - TRBV7-2
CASSIVIAQGEAFF TGTGCCAGTAGTATAGTTATTGCGCAGGGCGAAGCTTTCTTT TRBJ1-1 - - TRBV19
CASSGGTGFSTDTQYF TGTGCCAGCTCCGGCGGGACAGGGTTTAGCACAGATACGCAGTATTTT TRBJ2-3 - TRBD1 TRBV2
CASSLVPGSEQYF TGTGCCAGCAGCTTAGTTCCGGGGAGCGAGCAGTACTTC TRBJ2-7 - - TRBV11-1
CASSRDRGRQPQHF TGTGCCAGTAGTAGAGACAGGGGCAGGCAGCCCCAGCATTTT TRBJ1-5 - TRBD1 TRBV19
CASSIDLRSTTGRSGYTF TGTGCCAGTAGTATAGATCTCCGTTCGACAACAGGGCGGTCGGGCTACACCTTC TRBJ1-2 - - TRBV19
CSVGRQGAEAFF TGCAGCGTTGGACGACAGGGGGCTGAAGCTTTCTTT TRBJ1-1 - TRBD1 TRBV29-1
CASRRDYHEKLFF TGTGCCAGCAGGAGGGACTATCATGAAAAACTGTTTTTT TRBJ1-4 - - TRBV2
CASSLKRGASGYTF TGTGCCAGCAGCTTAAAGCGGGGGGCCAGTGGCTACACCTTC TRBJ1-2 - - TRBV7-2
CASSDPAGGERHGELFF TGTGCCAGCAGCGACCCCGCGGGGGGGGAGCGACACGGGGAGCTGTTTTTT TRBJ2-2 few TRBD2 TRBV9
CASSLEGTDEETQYF TGCGCCAGCAGCTTGGAGGGGACAGACGAAGAGACCCAGTACTTC TRBJ2-5 - TRBD1 TRBV5-1
CALRGSLSYNEQFF TGTGCCCTTAGGGGCAGTCTGTCCTACAATGAGCAGTTCTTC TRBJ2-1 - - TRBV5-4
CASRGAQGYEQYF TGTGCCAGCAGGGGGGCGCAGGGTTACGAGCAGTACTTC TRBJ2-7 once - TRBV28
CASSRDRYYGYTF TGTGCCAGCAGCCGAGACAGGTACTATGGCTACACCTTC TRBJ1-2 few - TRBV7-9
CASSQDFSVNGELFF TGCGCCAGCAGCCAAGATTTTTCGGTCAACGGGGAGCTGTTTTTT TRBJ2-2 - - TRBV4-3
CASSNRDSRSYGYTF TGTGCCAGCAGCAACCGGGACAGCCGTAGCTATGGCTACACCTTC TRBJ1-2 once TRBD1 TRBV7-9
CASSPGTSSSYEQYF TGTGCCAGCAGCCCGGGGACTAGCAGTTCCTACGAGCAGTACTTC TRBJ2-7 once TRBD2 TRBV4-2
CASSLLAGDGYTF TGTGCCAGCAGTTTATTGGCAGGGGACGGCTACACCTTC TRBJ1-2 - - TRBV27
CASSNRDRAYEQYF TGTGCCAGTAGCAACCGGGACAGAGCCTACGAGCAGTACTTC TRBJ2-7 once TRBD1 TRBV19
CAILTELTSGLNEQFF TGTGCCATCCTAACCGAGTTAACTAGCGGCCTTAATGAGCAGTTCTTC TRBJ2-1 - TRBD2 TRBV11-2
CASSFGIKNYGYTF TGCGCCAGCAGCTTCGGGATAAAAAACTATGGCTACACCTTC TRBJ1-2 - - TRBV5-1
CSARAGTGMNTEAFF TGCAGCGCTCGCGCGGGGACAGGCATGAACACTGAAGCTTTCTTT TRBJ1-1 - TRBD1 TRBV29-1
CASSSTLRISGNTIYF TGTGCCAGCTCATCAACCTTGAGGATCTCTGGAAACACCATATATTTT TRBJ1-3 - - TRBV18
CAPGGTGESTEAFF TGTGCCCCGGGAGGGACAGGGGAGTCGACTGAAGCTTTCTTT TRBJ1-1 - - TRBV21-1
CASSPTGDVEGYTF TGTGCCAGCTCACCGACAGGGGATGTGGAAGGCTACACCTTC TRBJ1-2 - TRBD1 TRBV18
CASWRTGRTGELFF TGTGCCAGTTGGCGGACAGGGCGTACCGGGGAGCTGTTTTTT TRBJ2-2 - TRBD1 TRBV2
CASTSSPYTEAFF TGTGCCAGCACCTCAAGCCCCTACACTGAAGCTTTCTTT TRBJ1-1 - - TRBV12-3/TRBV12-4
CASSIAGNSPLHF TGTGCCAGTAGTATCGCAGGCAATTCACCCCTCCACTTT TRBJ1-6 - - TRBV19
CASSPAQGPYEQYF TGTGCCAGCTCACCAGCTCAGGGCCCCTACGAGCAGTACTTC TRBJ2-7 - - TRBV18
CASSFGQGRDYGYTF TGCGCCAGCAGCTTCGGACAGGGGAGGGACTATGGCTACACCTTC TRBJ1-2 few TRBD1 TRBV5-1
CATQTPLTAYNEQFF TGTGCCACCCAAACTCCACTGACAGCATACAATGAGCAGTTCTTC TRBJ2-1 - - TRBV2
CASRVRGQGASKQYF TGTGCCAGCAGGGTTAGGGGACAGGGGGCCAGTAAGCAGTACTTC TRBJ2-7 - TRBD1 TRBV27
CASSGGLAGGYEQYF TGTGCCAGCAGTGGGGGACTAGCGGGAGGCTACGAGCAGTACTTC TRBJ2-7 - TRBD2 TRBV6-2/TRBV6-3
CASSPSVCRGCGYTF TGTGCCAGTAGTCCTTCGGTATGCAGGGGATGTGGCTACACCTTC TRBJ1-2 - - TRBV19
CASRATSGGVNEQFF TGTGCCAGCAGGGCTACTAGCGGGGGTGTCAATGAGCAGTTCTTC TRBJ2-1 - TRBD2 TRBV6-6
CAISESAAVSGNTIYF TGTGCCATCAGTGAGTCAGCTGCTGTCTCTGGAAACACCATATATTTT TRBJ1-3 once - TRBV10-3
CASSIEGGVVAGSMGPETQYF TGTGCCAGTAGTATAGAGGGGGGGGTGGTAGCGGGATCAATGGGCCCAGAGACCCAGTACTTC TRBJ2-5 - TRBD2 TRBV19
CASSIGTVPAYTF TGTGCCAGTAGTATAGGGACAGTGCCTGCCTACACCTTC TRBJ1-2 - - TRBV19
CASSPFSGFSTDTQYF TGCGCCAGCAGCCCCTTTAGCGGCTTTAGCACAGATACGCAGTATTTT TRBJ2-3 - - TRBV5-1
CASTGPGLAGPLPYNEQFF TGTGCCAGCACCGGGCCGGGACTAGCGGGGCCACTCCCCTACAATGAGCAGTTCTTC TRBJ2-1 - TRBD2 TRBV3-1/TRBV3-2
CASSYRVQGVKDQPQHF TGTGCCAGCAGTTACAGGGTACAGGGGGTGAAAGATCAGCCCCAGCATTTT TRBJ1-5 - TRBD1 TRBV6-7
CASSQGGGNYGYTF TGCGCCAGCAGCCAAGGGGGCGGAAACTATGGCTACACCTTC TRBJ1-2 - - TRBV4-1
CASRERGLSTDTQYF TGTGCCAGCAGGGAGCGGGGCCTTAGCACAGATACGCAGTATTTT TRBJ2-3 - TRBD2 TRBV27
CAVSRERGTEAFF TGTGCCGTATCGAGGGAAAGAGGTACTGAAGCTTTCTTT TRBJ1-1 - - TRBV28
CASSQGFGLVFF TGTGCCAGCAGCCAAGGTTTCGGGTTGGTGTTCTTC TRBJ2-1 - - TRBV3-1/TRBV3-2
CASSLRGSNQPQHF TGTGCCAGCAGCTTGAGAGGGAGCAATCAGCCCCAGCATTTT TRBJ1-5 - - TRBV11-2
CASSPRGQVYGYTF TGTGCCAGCAGTCCCAGGGGGCAGGTCTATGGCTACACCTTC TRBJ1-2 - TRBD1 TRBV28
CASSQDGDYGYTF TGCGCCAGCAGCCAAGACGGTGACTATGGCTACACCTTC TRBJ1-2 - - TRBV4-1
CSALQGGSYEQYF TGCAGCGCCCTACAAGGCGGGTCCTACGAGCAGTACTTC TRBJ2-7 once - TRBV29-1
CASSLDRGLAGGLNEQYF TGTGCCAGCAGCTTAGATAGAGGACTAGCGGGGGGGCTTAACGAGCAGTACTTC TRBJ2-7 - TRBD2 TRBV11-2